This TCR beta chain stems from a study of T cell responses to AZD1222 COVID-19 vaccine. General study results and limits: Vaccine-related CD4 TCRs covered spike, predominating at 160-218 and 743-854.

TCRdb's copy holds only in-frame clones and misses some; the assay was immunoSEQ multiplex PCR. Of approximately 100,000 clones listed, 75% to 90% are singletons. Of note for this clone: Its antigen is unknown.

The CDR3 runs to 14 residues. Trimming removed 5 bases at V and 4 bases at J, with 14 bases between. The germline gives CDR1 SNHLY, CDR2 FYNNEI. The V call is TRBV2, the J call TRBJ2-5; D possibly corresponds to TRBD1 (6 bases). The sample was peripheral blood, taken on day 0 of AZD1222 vaccination. This TCR was recovered from an adult in good health. CDR3 sequence: CASSPGTTGETQYF. The CDR3 DNA reads as TGTGCCAGCAGTCCCGGGACAACTGGAGAGACCCAGTACTTC.